This T cell receptor (beta chain) came from a study of blood T cell repertoires in COVID-19. TCRdb's copy holds only in-frame clones and misses some; the assay was immunoSEQ multiplex PCR. This sample carries a few hundred thousand clones, about 86% of them seen once, and the ten largest clones take 3% to 4%. Participants, about 18 to 95 years old, spanned fewer than 30 US areas. Clinical history reported by participants formed the basis on which cohorts were assigned. The V gene lost 3 bases and the J gene lost 3 bases, with 12 bases spanning the gap. The CDR3 covers 14 residues. Germline CDR1 DFQATT, CDR2 SNEGSKA (reference sequence).

Material: PBMCs or T cells enriched from blood (not recorded which). The rearrangement uses TRBV20-1 and TRBJ2-1, with a tentative D call TRBD2 (6 bases). The receptor was derived from a woman aged 40 to 55 with acute COVID-19. Here the CDR3 DNA reads TGCAGTGCTAGTTATCCAGCGGGCTACAATGAGCAGTTCTTC. This codes for CSASYPAGYNEQFF.